This record looks at one T cell receptor (beta chain) sequence and its context. Per the original data handling: Amplifying reference gene primers gave estimates of nucleated cell counts. TCRdb keeps only in-frame clones here, not all; method: immunoSEQ multiplex PCR. D and trimming come from the DNA, and the V and J calls and clone size come from that table. In the table there are about 120,000 clones, approximately 90% of which are singletons. The CDR3 spans 14 residues. Trimming left V 4 bases short and J 1 base short, with 9 bases between. Germline CDR1 MGHDK, CDR2 SYGVNS. In Seattle, patients joined the study during active infection and were tracked longitudinally. These data originate in a study of blood T cell repertoires in COVID-19.

This TCR was sampled from a man aged 55 to 70 with COVID-19, enrolled during active disease. Sequencing was done on a sample of peripheral blood. The chain is built from TRBV25-1 and TRBJ2-3; D possibly corresponds to TRBD2 (5 bases). DNA for the CDR3: TGTGCCAGCAGTGGAGGGTGGGGCACAGATACGCAGTATTTT. Its protein product is CASSGGWGTDTQYF.